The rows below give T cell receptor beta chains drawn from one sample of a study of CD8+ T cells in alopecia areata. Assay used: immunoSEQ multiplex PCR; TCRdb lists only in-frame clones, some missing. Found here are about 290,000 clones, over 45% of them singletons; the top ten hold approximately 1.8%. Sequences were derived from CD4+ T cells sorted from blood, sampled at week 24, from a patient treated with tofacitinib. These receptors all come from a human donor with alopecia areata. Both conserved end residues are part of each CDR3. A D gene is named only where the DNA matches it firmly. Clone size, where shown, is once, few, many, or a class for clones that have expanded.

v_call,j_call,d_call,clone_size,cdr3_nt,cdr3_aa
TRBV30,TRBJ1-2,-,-,TGTGCCTGGAAACGCGGGCCCAGCGGCGCTGCTAACTATGGCTACACCTTC,CAWKRGPSGAANYGYTF
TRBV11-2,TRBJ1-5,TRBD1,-,TGTGCCAGCAGCTTAGCAACCGGGACAGAGAGCAATCAGCCCCAGCATTTT,CASSLATGTESNQPQHF
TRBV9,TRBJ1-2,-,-,TGTGCCAGCAGCGGAAGGTGGGGATATGGCTACACCTTC,CASSGRWGYGYTF
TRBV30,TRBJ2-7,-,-,TGTGCCTGGAGCAGGGGGGCCGTAGAGTCCTACGAGCAGTACTTC,CAWSRGAVESYEQYF
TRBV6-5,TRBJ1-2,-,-,TGTGCCAGCGCCCGGTCAGGGGTTAACTATGGCTACACCTTC,CASARSGVNYGYTF
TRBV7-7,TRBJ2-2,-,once,TGTGCTAGCAGCGTGGACGTGGATGGGGAGCTGTTTTTT,CASSVDVDGELFF
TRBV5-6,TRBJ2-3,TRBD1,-,TGTGCCAGCAGCTTGGGGCAGGGGGCTACAGATACGCAGTATTTT,CASSLGQGATDTQYF
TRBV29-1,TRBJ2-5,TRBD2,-,TGCAGCGTAGAGAGACTAGCTCGGGAGACCCAGTACTTC,CSVERLARETQYF
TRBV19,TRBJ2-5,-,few,TGTGCCAGTACCCAAAGGGGGGGCTGGGACTCTCCGGGGACCCAGTACTTC,CASTQRGGWDSPGTQYF
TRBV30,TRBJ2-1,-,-,TGTGCCTGGAGTTCGGACGGGTACAATGAGCAGTTCTTC,CAWSSDGYNEQFF
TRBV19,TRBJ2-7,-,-,TGTGCCAGTAGTAGGGCAGGGGCCTACGAGCAGTACTTC,CASSRAGAYEQYF
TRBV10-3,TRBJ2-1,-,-,TGTGCCATCAGTGAGCTGGAGCATGAGCAGTTCTTC,CAISELEHEQFF
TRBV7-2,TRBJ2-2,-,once,TGTGCCAGCAGCTTATGGACCAGGGGCACCGGGGAGCTGTTTTTT,CASSLWTRGTGELFF
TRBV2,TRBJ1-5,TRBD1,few,TGTGCCAGCAGTGGACAGGGTGATCAGCCCCAGCATTTT,CASSGQGDQPQHF
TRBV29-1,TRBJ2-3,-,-,TGCAGCGTTGACCGGGGGAGTACGAAACACACAGATACGCAGTATTTT,CSVDRGSTKHTDTQYF
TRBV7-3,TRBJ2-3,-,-,TGTGCCAGCACCCGGACGGGAACCAGCACAGATACGCAGTATTTT,CASTRTGTSTDTQYF
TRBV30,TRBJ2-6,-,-,TGTGCCTGGAGTCTTCATGGGGCCAACGTCCTGACTTTC,CAWSLHGANVLTF
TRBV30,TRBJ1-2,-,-,TGTGCCTGGAGTGCGGTTCCGGGGGGCTACACCTTC,CAWSAVPGGYTF
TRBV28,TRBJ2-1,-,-,TGTGCCAGCAGTTTAGGTGGGGGGGCCCACAATGAGCAGTTCTTC,CASSLGGGAHNEQFF